This T cell receptor beta chain was obtained from a study of OX40 agonist ivuxolimab in advanced cancers. Data came from immunoSEQ multiplex PCR; TCRdb stores just in-frame clones and leaves some out. Of 55,000 to 75,000 clones listed, around 86% are singletons. Per the germline V gene, CDR1 is MDHEN and CDR2 is SYDVKM. V dropped 6 bases and J dropped 0; count of bases not matched to a gene: 4. The CDR3 totals 15 residues. The chain has TRBV28 and TRBJ2-3; TRBD2 aligns across 9 bases. Sequenced material: CD4+ or CD8+ T cells sorted from blood, taken in a trial of the OX40 agonist ivuxolimab. The receptor's source is an adult with an advanced solid tumor such as melanoma, head and neck, liver or kidney cancer. CDR3 coding DNA: TGTGCCAGCAGGGCAACTAGCGGGAGCACAGATACGCAGTATTTT. Translation: CASRATSGSTDTQYF.